The entry below describes one TCR beta chain. The entry originates in a study of blood T cell repertoires in COVID-19. As for the study in general: The study drew acute and convalescent COVID-19 samples from the United States, Italy and Spain.

The method was immunoSEQ multiplex PCR; TCRdb's version includes in-frame clones alone and lacks a portion of them. The table lists 200,000 or so clones, 88% of them singletons, with roughly a sixth in the top ten. The source of this sequence is a middle-aged man with COVID-19, enrolled during active disease. Specimen: peripheral blood.

As DNA, the CDR3 is TGTGCCAGCAGTAGGGACAGGGAAATCAATGAGCAGTTCTTC. Protein sequence: CASSRDREINEQFF. V and J are TRBV2 and TRBJ2-1, with 9 bases matching TRBD1. V was clipped by 5 bases and J by 6 bases; unmatched bases: 5. CDR1 and CDR2 from the germline V gene are SNHLY and FYNNEI. This CDR3 has 14 residues.